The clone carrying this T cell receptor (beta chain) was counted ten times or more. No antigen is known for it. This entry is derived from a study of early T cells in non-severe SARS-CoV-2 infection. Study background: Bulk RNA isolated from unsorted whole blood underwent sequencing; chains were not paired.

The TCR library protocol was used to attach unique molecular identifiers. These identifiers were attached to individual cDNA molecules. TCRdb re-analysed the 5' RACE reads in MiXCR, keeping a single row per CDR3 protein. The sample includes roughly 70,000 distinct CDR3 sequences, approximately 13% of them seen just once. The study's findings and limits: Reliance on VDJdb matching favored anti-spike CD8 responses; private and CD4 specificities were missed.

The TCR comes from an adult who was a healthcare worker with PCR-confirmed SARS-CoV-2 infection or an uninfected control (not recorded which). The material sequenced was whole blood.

The CDR3 DNA sequence: TGTGCCAGCAGCTCTATAGCGGGGCCTTACAATGAGCAGTTCTTC. It codes for CASSSIAGPYNEQFF. The rearrangement links TRBV11-2 to TRBJ2-1; TRBD2 matches at 8 bases. This CDR3 is built from 15 residues. V was pared by 4 bases and J by 4 bases, with 6 bases of the junction left unmatched. Per germline, CDR1 SGHAT and CDR2 FQNNGV.